This record looks at one T cell receptor beta chain sequence and its context. Its antigen target is currently unknown. No per-base quality is available; no much larger clone lies one base away. The CDR3 starts with the cysteine, ends with the phenylalanine, and has 14 residues. Just CDR3 DNA is preserved here, 42 bases in frame from base 1. CDR1 and CDR2 are drawn from the germline V gene (reference sequence): SEHNR, FQNEAQ. The V end loses 1 base and the J end loses 0 bases, and a stretch of 6 bases separates them. The sample comes from a study of T cell changes during pregnancy in multiple sclerosis (dated by TCRdb to between 2018 and 2020). Turning to the overall study: Changes in the T cell repertoire over the course of pregnancy were examined in this study in women with multiple sclerosis.

Libraries were built with the immunoSEQ multiplex PCR assay. Here the immuneACCESS table is served through TCRdb, limited to in-frame sequences with V and J called. Missing clones are a known gap in these copies; in checked studies unresolved V genes cover under half, and the rest lacks a known reason. For this sample the table gives some 15,000 clones, of which around 89% were detected only once. The top ten constitute 6.5% to 8.5% of the sample. The TCR comes from a female donor in good health, enrolled as a control in a pregnancy study. The starting material was CD8+ T cells from peripheral blood mononuclear cells, obtained in the second trimester of pregnancy. The chain uses TRBV7-9 and TRBJ1-2, with the D gene call left open. CDR3 protein: CASSLVGANYGYTF. The DNA reads TGTGCCAGCAGCTTAGTTGGAGCTAACTATGGCTACACCTTC. With all but the CDR3 taken from the reference TRBV7-9 and TRBJ1-2 genes, the full variable domain is: DTGVSQNPRHKITKRGQNVTFRCDPISEHNRLYWYRQTLGQGPEFLTYFQNEAQLEKSRLLSDRFSAERPKGSFSTLEIQRTEQGDSAMYLCASSLVGANYGYTFGSGTRLTVV.